These T cell receptor beta chains were read from a single sample in a study of tumour-infiltrating T cells in Burkitt lymphoma. Method: immunoSEQ multiplex PCR; TCRdb's copy keeps in-frame clones and lacks some. The sample has about 5,400 clones; approximately 10% are singletons. The sequenced sample was tumor tissue. Receptors were obtained from a human donor with diffuse large B-cell lymphoma. CDR3s include the opening cysteine and the closing phenylalanine or tryptophan. D genes are given only for firm matches. For some rows the clone size is stated as once, few or many, or as a class when expanded; others skip it.

V: TRBV20-1
J: TRBJ2-3
D: TRBD1
length: 11
size: .
CDR3: CSARGTGIGHF
DNA: TGCAGTGCTAGGGGGACAGGGATCGGGCATTTT

V: TRBV7-9
J: TRBJ2-4
D: .
length: 16
size: medium-sized
CDR3: CASSINYPAAGGIQYF
DNA: TGTGCCAGCAGCATCAATTACCCCGCCGCAGGGGGGATTCAGTACTTC

V: TRBV14
J: TRBJ2-7
D: .
length: 14
size: .
CDR3: CASSQGGAPYEQYF
DNA: TGTGCCAGCAGCCAAGGAGGGGCCCCCTACGAGCAGTACTTC

V: TRBV7-2
J: TRBJ2-5
D: TRBD2
length: 16
size: .
CDR3: CASSPSGGAGGETQYF
DNA: TGTGCCAGCAGCCCTAGCGGGGGGGCAGGTGGCGAGACCCAGTACTTC

V: TRBV10-3
J: TRBJ1-1
D: .
length: 15
size: .
CDR3: CAISDREGRRTEAFF
DNA: TGTGCCATCAGTGACAGAGAGGGTAGGCGCACTGAAGCTTTCTTT

V: TRBV25-1
J: TRBJ2-7
D: .
length: 13
size: few
CDR3: CAAQGWDSYEQYF
DNA: TGTGCCGCCCAGGGGTGGGATTCCTACGAGCAGTACTTC

V: TRBV10-3
J: TRBJ1-5
D: .
length: 12
size: few
CDR3: CAIGTSGQPQHF
DNA: TGTGCCATTGGGACCAGTGGGCAGCCCCAGCATTTT

V: TRBV5-1
J: TRBJ2-5
D: .
length: 16
size: few
CDR3: CASSLSDSGVQETQYF
DNA: TGCGCCAGCAGCTTGAGTGACAGCGGTGTCCAAGAGACCCAGTACTTC

V: TRBV19
J: TRBJ1-6
D: .
length: 15
size: .
CDR3: CASSIAFNLNSPLHF
DNA: TGTGCCAGTAGTATCGCGTTCAACCTTAATTCACCCCTCCACTTT

V: TRBV5-1
J: TRBJ2-7
D: TRBD2
length: 14
size: .
CDR3: CASRPGLATYEQYF
DNA: TGCGCCAGCAGACCAGGACTAGCGACTTACGAGCAGTACTTC

V: TRBV5-6
J: TRBJ2-1
D: .
length: 12
size: few
CDR3: CASSKDGNEQFF
DNA: TGTGCCAGCTCAAAGGATGGGAATGAGCAGTTCTTC

V: TRBV5-1
J: TRBJ2-5
D: TRBD2
length: 16
size: few
CDR3: CASSLGLAVRQETQYF
DNA: TGCGCCAGCAGCTTGGGACTAGCGGTCCGACAAGAGACCCAGTACTTC

V: TRBV6-1
J: TRBJ1-5
D: .
length: 15
size: .
CDR3: CASSEQHFSNQPQHF
DNA: TGTGCCAGCAGTGAGCAACACTTTAGCAATCAGCCCCAGCATTTT

V: TRBV7-2
J: TRBJ1-2
D: TRBD1
length: 16
size: .
CDR3: CASSLVWDRANYGYTF
DNA: TGTGCCAGCAGCTTAGTTTGGGACAGGGCTAACTATGGCTACACCTTC

V: TRBV4-3
J: TRBJ1-2
D: TRBD1
length: 15
size: few
CDR3: CASSQNRGKLYGYTF
DNA: TGCGCCAGCAGCCAGAACAGGGGAAAACTCTATGGCTACACCTTC

V: TRBV4-1
J: TRBJ1-4
D: .
length: 18
size: .
CDR3: CASSQETNPTFLRGVLFF
DNA: TGCGCCAGCAGCCAAGAAACCAACCCGACCTTCCTAAGGGGGGTTCTGTTTTTT

V: TRBV2
J: TRBJ2-3
D: TRBD2
length: 15
size: .
CDR3: CASWSSGGPTDTQYF
DNA: TGTGCCAGCTGGTCTAGCGGGGGGCCCACAGATACGCAGTATTTT

V: TRBV10-2
J: TRBJ2-6
D: .
length: 16
size: few
CDR3: CATTRLRQAGANVLTF
DNA: TGCGCCACCACCCGGCTCCGGCAAGCTGGGGCCAACGTCCTGACTTTC

V: TRBV6-6
J: TRBJ1-2
D: .
length: 14
size: .
CDR3: CASSYSRPFRRGSF
DNA: TGTGCCAGCAGTTACTCGCGACCGTTCCGCCGGGGTTCCTTC

V: TRBV5-4
J: TRBJ2-4
D: .
length: 13
size: .
CDR3: CASSPGGYNIQYF
DNA: TGTGCCAGCAGCCCAGGGGGGTACAACATTCAGTACTTC

V: TRBV14
J: TRBJ2-1
D: .
length: 15
size: .
CDR3: CASSQEGDSHNEQFF
DNA: TGTGCCAGCAGCCAAGAGGGTGACTCTCACAATGAGCAGTTCTTC

V: TRBV7-9
J: TRBJ2-1
D: .
length: 15
size: .
CDR3: CASSLIAGLYNEQFF
DNA: TGTGCCAGCAGCTTAATAGCAGGTCTATACAATGAGCAGTTCTTC